The present T cell receptor (beta chain) was sequenced within a study of blood T cells in healthy people across ages (dated by TCRdb to about 2015). Context from the whole study: Template switching captured roughly one uniquely barcoded TCR beta cDNA molecule per two T cells in model experiments. To avoid experimental bias, donors of different ages were distributed randomly across sequencing lanes. To track age-related changes in TCR beta repertoire diversity, the study relied on deep sequencing normalized with unique cDNA molecular identifiers. The study analyzed two additional independent replicas of 1 million unique cDNA reads from the same blood draw for two donors, one aged 18 to 30 and one aged 80 or older. Four age groups were formed from the donors: young (average approximately 15 years), middle-aged (approximately 39), aged (over 55) and long-lived (more than 75).

The paper as a whole reports these results and caveats: Estimates of total diversity based on one million sequenced T cells were regarded as lower bounds and as underestimates. Because donor CMV infection status was unknown, age-related changes in expanded clonotypes were potentially confounded. As age increased, observed TCR beta diversity per million T cells dropped in a roughly linear way, and a significant reduction was already evident by age around 41. There was a strong correlation between observed TCR beta diversity and the percentage of naive T cells measured by flow cytometry. Conclusive comparison of naive and antigen-experienced compartments was prevented by the profiling of bulk unsorted PBMCs. Compared with the aged group, the long-lived group had more naive CD4+ T cells, fewer expanded clones and increased TCR diversity, suggesting age selection.

Points on this clonotype: It lacks a known antigen. Base qualities are not at hand, and no much larger clone is one base apart.

V is shortened by 0 bases, J by 4 bases, and the region joining them spans 9 bases. The CDR3 goes from the cysteine to the phenylalanine over 15 residues. Only the CDR3 DNA stays, 45 bases, in frame from base 1. The germline V gene specifies MNHEY as CDR1 and SVGAGI as CDR2. The donors were 40 or so Caucasian individuals from Russia, aged roughly 6 to 90 years, who were systemically healthy. Each donor gave ten milliliters of peripheral blood, collected into EDTA-treated Vacutainer tubes. Ficoll-Paque density-gradient centrifugation was used to isolate PBMCs, with at least 6 million per sample. Trizol reagent was used to extract total RNA from the PBMCs, yielding at least 5.5 micrograms per sample. For every donor, flow cytometry on a PBMC aliquot measured the percentage of naive CD45RAhigh/CD27high T cells. Libraries were built with 5' RACE. Sequencing used an Illumina HiSeq 2500. A second PCR of about 6 to 11 cycles was performed with a sample-barcoded 5' primer and a J-beta primer mix. A template-switch 5' adaptor carrying 12 random nucleotides introduced a unique molecular identifier onto each TCR beta cDNA molecule. Each sample yielded at least 2.5 million CDR3-containing paired-end reads. The Mint cDNA synthesis kit, primed by a TRBC-specific oligonucleotide, was used to synthesize first-strand cDNA from all RNA. Following uracil-DNA glycosylase treatment, a first 18-cycle PCR with universal primers M1SS and BC2_uni_R was performed on all cDNA. In the paper's pipeline: Each sample was normalized by randomly selecting 1 million high-quality reads, each carrying a distinct molecular identifier. Instead of being binned into consensus sequences, reads with shared molecular identifiers were discarded. MiTCR, with a Q25 quality threshold and the strictest error-elimination algorithm, was used for CDR3 identification, clonotype clustering and error correction. A nonparametric unseen species model with Euler transformation was used to estimate a lower bound on total TCR beta diversity. TCRdb cleaned the public reads at Q25 with fastp, built clones with MiXCR and kept in-frame beta chains. Records with the same CDR3 protein are collapsed into one entry carrying the most frequent genes and DNA. TCRdb's processing, not the authors' own work, is the source of the V and J calls. The sample table holds some 790,000 distinct CDR3 sequences, of which more than 25% were seen once. 17% of the sample belongs to the ten largest clones.

This receptor was taken from an elderly woman in good health. The sequencing sample was made of blood. This chain joins TRBV6-5 to TRBJ1-4, with no confidently assigned D gene. The bases are TGTGCCAGCAGTTACTCGACACGGAGTAATGAAAAACTGTTTTTT. The resulting protein is CASSYSTRSNEKLFF.